Shown below are 8 T cell receptor beta chains from a single sample sequenced in a study of blood T cells in healthy people across ages. Alongside a J-beta primer mix, a sample-barcoded 5' primer served in a second PCR lasting about 7 to 12 cycles. Each CDR3 protein is one row after TCRdb ran MiXCR on the 5' RACE reads. The sample records 600,000 to 1,000,000 distinct CDR3 sequences, over 45% being singletons. Material: blood. The origin of the receptors is a man aged 30 to 45 in good health.

This clonotype appeared a few times. This chain's CDR3 is CASRWTSTISTDTQYF. The CDR3, as DNA: TGTGCCAGCCGCTGGACTAGCACAATTAGCACAGATACGCAGTATTTT. V usage is TRBV27 and J usage is TRBJ2-3; 8 positions agree with TRBD2. Germline trimming cut 8 bases from V and 0 bases from J; bases unmatched to any gene: 10. Germline lookup yields CDR1 MNHEY and CDR2 SMNVEV (reference sequence). The CDR3 contains 16 residues.

In its sample, this clonotype was seen a few times. The chain's CDR3 is CASSPWIGDGYTF. The CDR3 DNA is TGTGCCAGCAGCCCCTGGATCGGAGATGGCTACACCTTC. The gene calls are TRBV4-2 and TRBJ1-2; no clear D. V dropped 4 bases and J dropped 6 bases, with 12 bases sitting between them. The CDR3 runs 13 residues. Germline CDR1 reads LGHNA; CDR2 reads YNFKEQ.

A few counts support this clonotype. The chain combines TRBV28 with TRBJ2-7, with D perhaps matching TRBD2 (6 bases). V was clipped by 4 bases and J by 2 bases, with 15 bases between them. The CDR3 contains 15 residues. Germline CDR1 and CDR2: MDHEN and SYDVKM. CDR3 sequence reads: CASSSYRDSPYEQYF. CDR3 coding DNA: TGTGCCAGCAGTTCATACCGGGACTCTCCCTACGAGCAGTACTTC.

In DNA, the CDR3 is TGCAGTGCTAGAGATGGCAGGGTCCCAGCCAATTCACCCCTCCACTTT. Protein: CSARDGRVPANSPLHF. V and J are TRBV20-1 and TRBJ1-6, with D maybe TRBD1 (5 bases). The length of the CDR3 is 16 residues. The germline V and J ends were trimmed by 0 bases and 7 bases, with 16 bases remaining between them. Per the germline V gene, CDR1 is DFQATT and CDR2 is SNEGSKA (reference sequence).

The gene calls are TRBV4-1 and TRBJ2-5; no clear D gene. Germline V gene sequence: CDR1 MGHRA, CDR2 YSYEKL. The CDR3 totals 14 residues. Trimming shortened V by 0 bases and J by 1 base, and 6 bases separated the two germline ends. For the CDR3, the DNA is TGCGCCAGCAGCCAAGAGACCCTCCAAGAGACCCAGTACTTC. It translates to CASSQETLQETQYF.

The chain carries TRBV3-1 and TRBJ2-7; 7 positions agree with TRBD2. Germline V lookup: CDR1 LGHDT, CDR2 YNNKEL (reference sequence). Losses at the gene ends were 7 bases for V and 1 base for J; bases not matched to a gene: 4. The length of the CDR3 is 13 residues. The CDR3 loop reads CASTTGGSYEQYF. Here the CDR3 DNA reads TGTGCCAGCACTACCGGGGGGTCCTACGAGCAGTACTTC.

J is TRBJ2-1 and V is TRBV28, with no clear D. This CDR3 comprises 14 residues. CDR1 and CDR2 (germline): MDHEN, SYDVKM. Trimming left V 3 bases short and J 4 bases short, with 10 bases between. The DNA for the CDR3 is TGTGCCAGCAGTTTCGCCCACGTATACAATGAGCAGTTCTTC. This sequence encodes CASSFAHVYNEQFF.

The chain couples TRBV5-1 to TRBJ2-7, with D hard to call. The CDR3 extends over 15 amino acids. V lost 0 bases to trimming and J lost 4 bases, with 14 bases between them. The germline V gene encodes CDR1 SGHRS and CDR2 YFSETQ. The CDR3 protein is CASSLGLGRTYEQYF. CDR3 DNA sequence: TGCGCCAGCAGCTTGGGTTTGGGTCGTACGTACGAGCAGTACTTC.